Listed below are T cell receptor beta chains from one sample, sequenced in a study of blood T cell repertoires in COVID-19. Profiled with immunoSEQ multiplex PCR; TCRdb holds only in-frame clones, not every one. The sample consists of about 200,000 clones, 65% to 90% of them appearing once. The sequenced sample consisted of PBMCs or T cells enriched from blood (not recorded which). The receptors here all came from a woman aged 40 to 50 with acute COVID-19. CDR3s include the opening cysteine and the closing phenylalanine or tryptophan. A D gene is named only where the DNA matches it firmly. Expanded clones get a size class; other rows say once, few or many, or leave the size out.

CDR3nt: TGTGCCAGCAGTGAGGACAGGGGAAATCAGCCCCAGCATTTT; CDR3aa: CASSEDRGNQPQHF; j_gene: TRBJ1-5; d_gene: TRBD1; abundance: once; v_gene: TRBV2
CDR3nt: TGCAGCGTTGAGGGGCAGGCCCAAGAGACCCAGTACTTC; CDR3aa: CSVEGQAQETQYF; j_gene: TRBJ2-5; d_gene: NA; abundance: NA; v_gene: TRBV29-1
CDR3nt: TGTGCCACCAGCCCCCGGGACAGGGGGGTTTGGACCGGGGAGCTGTTTTTT; CDR3aa: CATSPRDRGVWTGELFF; j_gene: TRBJ2-2; d_gene: TRBD1; abundance: NA; v_gene: TRBV15
CDR3nt: TGTGCCAGCAGCTTAGAGATAATAGCGGGCTCCACAGATACGCAGTATTTT; CDR3aa: CASSLEIIAGSTDTQYF; j_gene: TRBJ2-3; d_gene: TRBD2; abundance: NA; v_gene: TRBV7-9
CDR3nt: TGCGCCAGCAGTCCACCGGCGGGCGGCTACACCTTC; CDR3aa: CASSPPAGGYTF; j_gene: TRBJ1-2; d_gene: NA; abundance: NA; v_gene: TRBV10-2
CDR3nt: TGTGCCACCAGTGAGGCCGGGACAAATTATGGCTACACCTTC; CDR3aa: CATSEAGTNYGYTF; j_gene: TRBJ1-2; d_gene: NA; abundance: NA; v_gene: TRBV24-1
CDR3nt: TGTGCCAGCAGTGACTTGGGACAGGGGGATCTGGAGACCCAGTACTTC; CDR3aa: CASSDLGQGDLETQYF; j_gene: TRBJ2-5; d_gene: TRBD1; abundance: NA; v_gene: TRBV6-1
CDR3nt: TGTGCCAGCAGCTTGAGGGGAGCGGGAGGGCCGAAAAATGAGCAGTTCTTC; CDR3aa: CASSLRGAGGPKNEQFF; j_gene: TRBJ2-1; d_gene: TRBD2; abundance: NA; v_gene: TRBV11-2
CDR3nt: TGTGCCAGTAGTTGGACTAGCGGCGCCTACGAGCAGTACTTC; CDR3aa: CASSWTSGAYEQYF; j_gene: TRBJ2-7; d_gene: TRBD2; abundance: NA; v_gene: TRBV19
CDR3nt: TGTGCCAGCAGCTCGACTAGCTTAAGGGTCAATGAGCAGTTCTTC; CDR3aa: CASSSTSLRVNEQFF; j_gene: TRBJ2-1; d_gene: TRBD2; abundance: once; v_gene: TRBV11-3
CDR3nt: TGTGCCAGCAGTTACTCAAGGCCCAGCGGCAACAATGAGCAGTTCTTC; CDR3aa: CASSYSRPSGNNEQFF; j_gene: TRBJ2-1; d_gene: NA; abundance: NA; v_gene: TRBV6-5
CDR3nt: TGTGCCAGCAGCCCAACAGGGACCAATCAGCCCCAGCATTTT; CDR3aa: CASSPTGTNQPQHF; j_gene: TRBJ1-5; d_gene: NA; abundance: NA; v_gene: TRBV7-2
CDR3nt: TGTGCCACCAGTAGTCTAGGCAATCAGCCCCAGCATTTT; CDR3aa: CATSSLGNQPQHF; j_gene: TRBJ1-5; d_gene: NA; abundance: NA; v_gene: TRBV24-1
CDR3nt: TGTGCCAGCAGCCAATTAGGCTTCACAGGGGCCGACAGTAAGTATGGCTACACCTTC; CDR3aa: CASSQLGFTGADSKYGYTF; j_gene: TRBJ1-2; d_gene: TRBD1; abundance: few; v_gene: TRBV14
CDR3nt: TGTGCCAGCAGCTCCACCAGTCTAGGAAACGGTGAAGCTTTCTTT; CDR3aa: CASSSTSLGNGEAFF; j_gene: TRBJ1-1; d_gene: NA; abundance: NA; v_gene: TRBV7-9
CDR3nt: TGTGCCAGCTCACCATCACAGTACCAGCCCCAGCATTTT; CDR3aa: CASSPSQYQPQHF; j_gene: TRBJ1-5; d_gene: NA; abundance: NA; v_gene: TRBV18
CDR3nt: TGTGCCAGCTCACGCGAGGACAGCGGCTACACCTTC; CDR3aa: CASSREDSGYTF; j_gene: TRBJ1-2; d_gene: NA; abundance: NA; v_gene: TRBV18
CDR3nt: TGTGCCAGCAGCCAGGCGACAGGGTGGACTGGAAACACCATATATTTT; CDR3aa: CASSQATGWTGNTIYF; j_gene: TRBJ1-3; d_gene: TRBD1; abundance: NA; v_gene: TRBV3-1/TRBV3-2
CDR3nt: TGTGCCAGCAGCTTGGGACAGACTCGCCCCGATGAAAAACTGTTTTTT; CDR3aa: CASSLGQTRPDEKLFF; j_gene: TRBJ1-4; d_gene: NA; abundance: NA; v_gene: TRBV5-8
CDR3nt: TGTGCCAGCAGCCAAGGGCCCAAAGTCCCAGCTTTCTTT; CDR3aa: CASSQGPKVPAFF; j_gene: TRBJ1-1; d_gene: NA; abundance: few; v_gene: TRBV3-1/TRBV3-2
CDR3nt: TGTGCCAGCAGCTTATTGGGACTAGCGAGCTCCTACAATGAGCAGTTCTTC; CDR3aa: CASSLLGLASSYNEQFF; j_gene: TRBJ2-1; d_gene: TRBD2; abundance: NA; v_gene: TRBV7-3
CDR3nt: TGTGCCAGCAGGCAGGGCTCCGCTGGAAACACCATATATTTT; CDR3aa: CASRQGSAGNTIYF; j_gene: TRBJ1-3; d_gene: NA; abundance: once; v_gene: TRBV2
CDR3nt: TGTGCCAGTAGTTGGCAGGCTGGGGCCAACGTCCTGACTTTC; CDR3aa: CASSWQAGANVLTF; j_gene: TRBJ2-6; d_gene: NA; abundance: NA; v_gene: TRBV2
CDR3nt: TGTGCCAGTAGTGCGGGACTAGCAGCCGGGGAGCTGTTTTTT; CDR3aa: CASSAGLAAGELFF; j_gene: TRBJ2-2; d_gene: TRBD2; abundance: NA; v_gene: TRBV19
CDR3nt: TGTGCCAGCAGTTTTACCAGGTTCGCCTCCTCCTACGAGCAGTACTTC; CDR3aa: CASSFTRFASSYEQYF; j_gene: TRBJ2-7; d_gene: NA; abundance: NA; v_gene: TRBV28
CDR3nt: TGTGCCAGCAGCCGGGACAGCCAAAAGGACATTCAGTACTTC; CDR3aa: CASSRDSQKDIQYF; j_gene: TRBJ2-4; d_gene: TRBD1; abundance: NA; v_gene: TRBV3-1/TRBV3-2
CDR3nt: TGTGCCAGCAGCGTGGGGGACAGGGGGCGTGAAAAACTGTTTTTT; CDR3aa: CASSVGDRGREKLFF; j_gene: TRBJ1-4; d_gene: TRBD1; abundance: once; v_gene: TRBV5-6